This T cell receptor (beta chain) was sequenced in a study of OX40 agonist ivuxolimab in advanced cancers. As for the study in general: Patients were roughly 87% male with ages roughly 20 to 85, mean approximately 55.

Trimming shortened V by 2 bases and J by 3 bases, and 10 bases separated the two germline ends. Germline CDR1 is MNHEY and CDR2 is SMNVEV (reference sequence). There are 14 residues in the CDR3. The sample holds one count of this clone. Measured with immunoSEQ multiplex PCR; TCRdb has only the in-frame clones, and not every one. The table records fewer than 8,000 clones, approximately 84% of them present only once. The starting material was CD4+ or CD8+ T cells sorted from blood, obtained in a trial of the OX40 agonist ivuxolimab. The sequence was collected from an adult with an advanced solid tumor such as melanoma, head and neck, liver or kidney cancer. The genes are TRBV27 and TRBJ1-1; D gene ambiguous. The CDR3 region is CASSLLGSDTEAFF. As DNA, the CDR3 is TGTGCCAGCAGTTTACTGGGATCTGACACTGAAGCTTTCTTT.